This T cell receptor beta chain was sequenced in a study of blood T cell repertoires in COVID-19 (dated by TCRdb to 2020 to 2021). A note on the overall study: Collaborator samples came from the United States, Italy and Spain and covered acute and convalescent phases of COVID-19. The material from the prospective study consisted of cDNA or gDNA derived from T cells, B-cell-depleted T cells, or PBMCs. Samples came from the ongoing ImmuneRACE study (first 160 participants) plus 1,254 subjects from 6 global collaborators. The dataset comprised deeply sampled blood TCRbeta repertoires from subjects exposed to, actively infected with, or recovered from COVID-19. The repertoires were made available in a free public database intended to serve as a resource for research on the immune response to SARS-CoV-2. A de-identified subject ID, COVID-19 status, age in years and sex were almost always included in the sample metadata. Where available, HLA class I and class II types were taken from metadata supplied by the sample provider and were not determined by assay-based typing. Study-level results and caveats: The quantity of clinical and demographic metadata differed by source and by participant and was supplied without curation.

Participants in the prospective study were enrolled through a virtual design, were aged roughly 18 to 100 years, and lived in 24 United States geographic areas. In the prospective study, participants were assigned to cohorts based on the clinical history participants reported in a screening survey and a study questionnaire. ImmuneRACE Cohort 3 recovered participants were defined by two consecutive negative NP/OP PCR tests, healthcare professional clearance, or symptom resolution. Mobile phlebotomists in the prospective study collected whole blood, serum and a nasopharyngeal or oropharyngeal swab from every participant. Participants in the prospective study had the option to provide additional blood draws and questionnaires over a roughly 2-month period. Prospective study blood samples were shipped either frozen or at room temperature before DNA extraction. TCRbeta CDR3 regions were amplified from genomic DNA using the immunoSEQ Assay, a bias-controlled multiplex PCR. Per the authors' processing: Within the assay, amplification of reference gene primers was used to estimate how many nucleated cells each sample contained. Sequence reads were collapsed and filtered to measure the absolute abundance of every unique TCRbeta CDR3 rearrangement. For each sample, productive Simpson clonality was calculated by taking the square root of Simpson's diversity index across productive rearrangements. As stored in TCRdb, this immuneACCESS dataset retains in-frame rearrangements with V and J assigned. A fraction of the clones does not appear; measured against another copy, unresolved V genes explain less than half of the discrepancy, and the remainder lacks a known reason. V and J calls and clone size are as listed in that table; D and trimming were resolved from the DNA. Present in this sample are about 310,000 clones, about 89% of which were seen just once. The top ten constitute around a tenth of the sample.

Remarks on this clone: Which antigen it targets is not known. Base qualities are not at hand, and no much larger clone is one base apart.

Via the germline V gene, CDR1 is MDHEN and CDR2 SYDVKM. Reading from cysteine to phenylalanine, the CDR3 counts 15 amino acids. The CDR3 DNA has 45 bases and is translated from base 1. After removal of 1 base from V and 7 bases from J, the junction retains 7 bases not matched to a gene. This receptor chain uses TRBV28 and TRBJ2-3; the junction holds 8 bases that match TRBD2. The source of this sequence is a middle-aged woman who had recovered from COVID-19. Sequencing was done on a sample of PBMCs or T cells enriched from blood (not recorded which). The bases read TGTGCCAGCAGTTTATTTAGCGGGGAGATTAATACGCAGTATTTT. Its protein reads: CASSLFSGEINTQYF. Full variable domain (CDR3 extended with the reference TRBV28 and TRBJ2-3 proteins): DVKVTQSSRYLVKRTGEKVFLECVQDMDHENMFWYRQDPGLGLRLIYFSYDVKMKEKGDIPEGYSVSREKKERFSLILESASTNQTSMYLCASSLFSGEINTQYFGPGTRLTVL.